The 27 T cell receptor beta chains presented below share a single source sample, sequenced in a study of shared clonotypes between healthy human individuals. Profiling relied on immunoSEQ multiplex PCR, and the TCRdb table lists in-frame clones only, not all of them. There are roughly 1,500,000 clones in the sample; about 98% occur only once, and about 0.45% lies in the top ten. Sequenced sample: naive CD4+ T cells sorted from blood. The subset was: CD45RA+ positively selected. These receptors were collected from a young man in good health.

The rearrangement joins TRBV7-3 to TRBJ2-7, with D unclear. CDR3 length equals 13 residues. V shed 2 bases and J shed 0 bases, with 5 bases lying between them. Germline V gene sequence: CDR1 SGHTA, CDR2 FQGTGA. The CDR3 region is CASSLYGSYEQYF. For the CDR3, the DNA is TGTGCCAGCAGCTTATATGGCTCCTACGAGCAGTACTTC. The whole variable domain, remainder taken from reference TRBV7-3 and TRBJ2-7, is GAGVSQTPSNKVTEKGKYVELRCDPISGHTALYWYRQSLGQGPEFLIYFQGTGAADDSGLPNDRFFAVRPEGSVSTLKIQRTERGDSAVYLCASSLYGSYEQYFGPGTRLTVT.

The chain employs TRBV12-2 and TRBJ1-5. TRBV12-2 is noted as a pseudogene. This CDR3 has 19 residues. The chain's CDR3 is CASRLIWETGINSNQPQHF. The CDR3 DNA sequence: TGTGCAAGTCGCTTAATATGGGAAACGGGGATTAATAGCAATCAGCCCCAGCATTTT.

Concerning this clone itself: At one boundary the junction diverges from the germline segment, which might be a read error. The J gene is TRBJ1-5, the V gene TRBV7-7; TRBD1 aligns across 12 bases. CDR1 is SSHAT, CDR2 FNYEAQ, per germline (reference sequence). The CDR3 has 22 amino acids. This CDR3 is CASSFSPFGFGTGGRGNQPQHF. CDR3 bases: TGTGCTAGCAGCTTCTCACCCTTTGGATTCGGGACAGGGGGCAGAGGCAATCAGCCCCAGCATTTT.

On this clone: This specimen includes other DNA sequences encoding the same CDR3. V usage is TRBV7-2 and J usage is TRBJ2-7; D remains unclear. The CDR3 extends over 13 amino acids. Germline V lookup: CDR1 SGHTA, CDR2 FQGNSA. Between the trimmed V and J ends, which lost 5 bases and 4 bases, there was a span of 12 bases. The CDR3 nucleotides are TGTGCCAGCAGCCTGGGTGTTTCTTACGAGCAGTACTTC. As protein: CASSLGVSYEQYF.

The rearrangement uses TRBV4-3 and TRBJ2-7; 9 nucleotides line up with TRBD1. The germline V gene encodes CDR1 LGHNA and CDR2 YSLEER. There are 15 residues in the CDR3. V lost 1 base and J lost 2; bases outside the gene matches: 3. CDR3 in amino acids: CASSQGGQGPYEQYF. The CDR3 coding sequence is TGCGCCAGCAGCCAAGGGGGACAGGGTCCCTACGAGCAGTACTTC.

This chain connects TRBV7-2 to TRBJ2-7; TRBD1 matches 9 bases. After removal of 0 bases from V and 7 bases from J, the junction contained 4 bases not matched to a gene. The CDR3 consists of 14 residues. The germline gives CDR1 SGHTA, CDR2 FQGNSA. This CDR3 is CASSLANRGREQYF. In DNA, the CDR3 is TGTGCCAGCAGCTTAGCGAACAGGGGGCGGGAGCAGTACTTC.

The chain carries TRBV14 and TRBJ2-5; no clear D gene. Trimming took off 3 bases at V and 6 bases at J, with 5 bases between the two ends. This CDR3 contains 11 residues. Germline-derived CDR1 and CDR2 are SGHDN and FVKESK. The CDR3 DNA reads TGTGCCAGCAGCCACGGCCAGACCCAGTACTTC. Translated, it gives CASSHGQTQYF.

This CDR3 reads CASRSDRSNGELFF. The CDR3 nucleotides are TGTGCCAGCAGGTCTGACAGGAGTAACGGGGAGCTGTTTTTT. The genes are TRBV7-3 and TRBJ2-2, with D possibly matching TRBD1 (6 bases). Germline assignment: CDR1 SGHTA and CDR2 FQGTGA. Trimming removed 6 bases at V and 7 bases at J, with 15 bases between. The CDR3 contains 14 residues.

The chain uses TRBV18 and TRBJ1-1, with a possible D match to TRBD1 (6 bases). V was clipped by 2 bases and J by 8 bases, with 18 bases between them. The length of the CDR3 is 15 residues. The V gene's germline CDR1 is KGHSH and CDR2 LQKENI. The CDR3 sequence is CASSPSGTGTWEAFF. The CDR3 DNA reads as TGTGCCAGCTCACCATCGGGAACAGGGACTTGGGAAGCTTTCTTT.

The chain is built from TRBV7-2 and TRBJ2-1; D is unclear. This CDR3 is 15 amino acids long. CDR1 is SGHTA, CDR2 FQGNSA, per germline. Between the trimmed V and J ends, which lost 1 base and 0 bases, there was a span of 7 bases. The CDR3 DNA reads as TGTGCCAGCAGCTTAGTTACTGCCTCCTACAATGAGCAGTTCTTC. Translation: CASSLVTASYNEQFF.

The J gene is TRBJ1-5, the V gene TRBV18; D ambiguous. The CDR3 is 15 residues long. V gave up 2 bases and J gave up 1 base, with 9 bases separating them. Germline V lookup: CDR1 KGHSH, CDR2 LQKENI. The CDR3 loop is CASSPSGWSNQPQHF. CDR3 bases: TGTGCCAGCTCACCATCGGGTTGGAGCAATCAGCCCCAGCATTTT.

The V call is TRBV9, the J call TRBJ2-7; weak D call: TRBD1 (5 bases). Looked up from germline, CDR1 is SGDLS and CDR2 is YYNGEE. The CDR3 loop spans 14 amino acids. Trimming left V 0 bases short and J 3 bases short, with 10 bases between. CDR3 nucleotide sequence: TGTGCCAGCAGCGTAGCTTCGCAGGGCTACGAGCAGTACTTC. This translates into CASSVASQGYEQYF.

This chain joins TRBV9 and TRBJ1-4, with TRBD1 matching over 8 bases. The CDR3 runs to 17 residues. V was pared by 3 bases and J by 0 bases, with 7 bases of the junction left unmatched. The V gene's germline CDR1 is SGDLS and CDR2 YYNGEE. CDR3 sequence reads: CASSAGTGGATNEKLFF. The CDR3, as DNA: TGTGCCAGCAGCGCCGGAACAGGGGGAGCAACTAATGAAAAACTGTTTTTT.

The chain carries TRBV7-9 and TRBJ2-5; D gene uncertain. V lost 0 bases, J lost 0 bases, and 8 bases lay in between. Germline CDR1 SEHNR, CDR2 FQNEAQ (reference sequence). This CDR3 spans 15 amino acids. The CDR3 spells CASSLAGLYQETQYF. In nucleotides, the CDR3 is TGTGCCAGCAGCTTAGCAGGCCTGTACCAAGAGACCCAGTACTTC.

The sample holds one count of this clone. The chain uses TRBV10-1 and TRBJ2-1, with a tentative D call TRBD1 (6 bases). The CDR3 covers 15 residues. The V and J ends lost 3 bases and 8 bases respectively, with 17 bases between them. CDR1 and CDR2 from the germline V gene are WNHNN and SYGVQD (reference sequence). Here the CDR3 DNA reads TGCGCCAGCAGTGACTTTGGAGGACAGTATGATGAGCAGTTCTTC. Amino acid sequence: CASSDFGGQYDEQFF.

The chain links TRBV2 to TRBJ1-5; D uncertain. This CDR3 region has 15 residues. The germline gives CDR1 SNHLY, CDR2 FYNNEI. V gave up 8 bases and J gave up 1 base, with 15 bases separating them. CDR3 protein: CASQSGGISNQPQHF. In DNA form, the CDR3 reads TGTGCCAGCCAGTCCGGTGGGATAAGCAATCAGCCCCAGCATTTT.

The rearrangement uses TRBV21-1 and TRBJ2-5; TRBD2, the table's D call, lacks a check against the DNA. TRBV21-1 represents a pseudogene. This CDR3 is built from 14 residues. The CDR3 DNA is TGTGCCAGCAGGTGCACGGGGGACCAAGAGACCCAGTACTTC. It translates to CASRCTGDQETQYF.

V gene TRBV7-2 combines with J gene TRBJ2-7; 8 positions match TRBD2. With V trimmed by 1 base and J by 1 base, 12 bases remained unmatched. In germline, CDR1 is SGHTA, CDR2 FQGNSA. The CDR3 is 18 amino acids. CDR3 nucleotides: TGTGCCAGCAGCTTAGTTCGGCCTAGCGGGCCCTTTTCCTACGAGCAGTACTTC. Protein sequence: CASSLVRPSGPFSYEQYF. The full variable domain, completed using reference TRBV7-2 and TRBJ2-7, is GAGVSQSPSNKVTEKGKDVELRCDPISGHTALYWYRQSLGQGLEFLIYFQGNSAPDKSGLPSDRFSAERTGGSVSTLTIQRTQQEDSAVYLCASSLVRPSGPFSYEQYFGPGTRLTVT.

This sequence joins TRBV7-3 and TRBJ1-1; D is unclear. This CDR3 spans 15 amino acids. The germline V gene encodes CDR1 SGHTA and CDR2 FQGTGA. V was trimmed by 1 base and J by 4 bases, leaving 13 bases between them. The CDR3 region is CASSLKSGVATEAFF. The CDR3 coding sequence is TGTGCCAGCAGCTTAAAGTCTGGGGTTGCCACTGAAGCTTTCTTT.

For the CDR3, the DNA is TGTGCCAGCAGCTTCTCAACGGGACAGACCTACGAGCAGTACTTC. Encoded protein: CASSFSTGQTYEQYF. V gene TRBV5-5 combines with J gene TRBJ2-7; 7 bases fit TRBD1. Germline trimming cut 2 bases from V and 2 bases from J; bases unmatched to any gene: 7. This CDR3 region has 15 residues. CDR1 and CDR2 (germline): SGHKS, YYEKEE (reference sequence).

The V and J genes are TRBV2 and TRBJ2-7; D may be TRBD1 (6 bases). The germline V gene has CDR1 SNHLY and CDR2 FYNNEI. This CDR3 contains 12 residues. V lost 6 bases, J lost 5 bases, and 11 bases lay in between. CDR3 region: CASSSQGNEQYF. The CDR3 region has the DNA TGTGCCAGCAGCTCTCAGGGGAACGAGCAGTACTTC.

This clone showed up just once. CDR3 protein: CASSPNAGLAGRSYNEQFF. The CDR3 nucleotides read TGCGCCAGCAGCCCCAACGCCGGACTAGCGGGTAGAAGTTACAATGAGCAGTTCTTC. This chain uses TRBV5-1 with TRBJ2-1; TRBD2 matches 11 bases. J was trimmed by 4 bases and V by 4 bases; bases with no gene match: 16. The CDR3 contains 19 residues. The germline V gene has CDR1 SGHRS and CDR2 YFSETQ.

The chain recombines TRBV28 with TRBJ2-7, with TRBD1 matching over 7 bases. The CDR3 is made up of 12 amino acids. Germline V gives CDR1 MDHEN, CDR2 SYDVKM. The V and J ends lost 5 bases and 3 bases, in that order; junction bases with no gene match: 1. CDR3: CASSTGDYEQYF. CDR3 DNA: TGTGCCAGCAGTACAGGGGACTACGAGCAGTACTTC.

V gene TRBV4-3 combines with J gene TRBJ1-5, with no clear D. Trimming pared 2 bases from V and 5 bases from J, leaving 19 bases between. The CDR3 has 17 amino acids. The germline V gene encodes CDR1 LGHNA and CDR2 YSLEER. The CDR3 nucleotides are TGCGCCAGCAGCCAAAACCTCGGGAGCGTAAAACATCAGCCCCAGCATTTT. Amino acids: CASSQNLGSVKHQPQHF.

The V call is TRBV29-1, the J call TRBJ2-1, with a tentative D call TRBD1 (6 bases). The germline CDR1 and CDR2 sequences are SQVTM and ANQGSEA. Trimming removed 4 bases from V and 3 bases from J, with 22 bases in between. The CDR3 loop spans 17 amino acids. The CDR3 reads CSVGGIRQVKDYNEQFF. The CDR3 DNA reads TGCAGCGTTGGGGGAATCAGACAGGTCAAGGACTACAATGAGCAGTTCTTC.

The rearrangement uses TRBV29-1 and TRBJ1-2; D gene unclear. CDR3 length: 11 amino acids. Trimming left V 5 bases short and J 6 bases short, with 10 bases between. Germline V gives CDR1 SQVTM, CDR2 ANQGSEA. The CDR3 coding sequence is TGCAGCGTTTGGGGAGAGGATGGCTACACCTTC. It encodes CSVWGEDGYTF.

V is TRBV18 and J is TRBJ2-1, with TRBD2 matching 7 bases. The CDR3 length is 16 residues. Trimming took 3 bases from V and 4 from J; bases not matched to a gene: 9. In germline, CDR1 is KGHSH, CDR2 LQKENI. CDR3 sequence (DNA): TGTGCCAGCTCACCGTTCGGGGCTAGCGGTTACAATGAGCAGTTCTTC. It is translated as CASSPFGASGYNEQFF.